This TCR beta chain was identified during a study of regulatory T cells in long-lasting Graves disease. Study-wide findings and caveats: The persistent group shared 2,741 public clonotypes, more than the approximately 970 shared by new patients.

This clonotype was detected ten times or more. Its antigen is not identified. The TCR beta library used iRepertoire HTBI primers with Arm-PCR amplification of CDR3. A single record per CDR3 protein comes from TCRdb applying MiXCR to the multiplex PCR reads. The data show about 430,000 distinct CDR3 sequences, 15% seen once. The time point: newly diagnosed GD, antithyroid drugs for less than 3 months. Making the TCR library involved RNA that had been extracted from PBMCs. This sample also belongs to another study, concerning T cells in Graves' hyperthyroidism and ophthalmopathy. According to that study: Uncontrolled infection, other autoimmune disease, pregnancy or lactation barred patients from enrollment. In the first-round RT-PCR of the TCR CDR3, the HTBI primer set was used.

The sequencing here drew on peripheral blood mononuclear cells (PBMCs), taken at new diagnosis, from a patient treated with antithyroid drugs. This TCR came from a woman in her 40s with Graves disease.

CDR3 DNA: TGTGCCAGCAGCCCGAGTGGGGAGCAGTTCTTC. This sequence encodes CASSPSGEQFF. V usage is TRBV7-2 and J usage is TRBJ2-1; unclear D gene. Germline CDR1 reads SGHTA; CDR2 reads FQGNSA. The V end lost 5 bases, the J end lost 10 bases, and 9 bases lay between the germline ends. The CDR3 sequence is 11 residues long.